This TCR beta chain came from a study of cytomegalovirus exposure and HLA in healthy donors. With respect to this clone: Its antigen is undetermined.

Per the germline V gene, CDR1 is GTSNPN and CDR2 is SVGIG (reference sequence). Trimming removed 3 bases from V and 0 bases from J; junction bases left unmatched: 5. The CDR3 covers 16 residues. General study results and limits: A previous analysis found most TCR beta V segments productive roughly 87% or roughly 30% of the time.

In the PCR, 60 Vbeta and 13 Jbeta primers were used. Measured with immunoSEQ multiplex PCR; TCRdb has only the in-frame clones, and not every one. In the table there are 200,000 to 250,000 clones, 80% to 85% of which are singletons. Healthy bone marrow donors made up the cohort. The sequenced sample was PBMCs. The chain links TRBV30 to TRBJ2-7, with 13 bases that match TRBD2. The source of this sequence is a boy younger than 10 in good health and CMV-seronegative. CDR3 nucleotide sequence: TGTGCCTGGAGCGGGACTAGCGGGACCCCCTCCTACGAGCAGTACTTC. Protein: CAWSGTSGTPSYEQYF.